This T cell receptor beta chain was captured in a study of blood T cells in healthy people across ages. This CDR3 has 16 residues. Germline CDR1 and CDR2: SGDLS and YYNGEE. V was clipped by 0 bases and J by 0 bases; unmatched bases: 4. The authors ran a second PCR of 7 to 11 cycles using a sample-barcoded 5' primer and a J-beta primer mix. With 12 random nucleotides, a template-switch adaptor tagged each individual cDNA molecule. Each CDR3 protein gets one entry after TCRdb re-called the 5' RACE reads with MiXCR. This table holds about 1,000,000 distinct CDR3 sequences, more than 35% found once. The receptor was isolated from a woman aged 60-75 years in good health. This rearrangement joins TRBV9 to TRBJ1-1, with 8 bases lining up with TRBD1. The sample taken for sequencing was blood. The CDR3 DNA reads TGTGCCAGCAGCGTAGGGGCGGGACAGGTGAACACTGAAGCTTTCTTT. Translated, it gives CASSVGAGQVNTEAFF. Combining the CDR3 with reference TRBV9 and TRBJ1-1 gives the whole variable domain DSGVTQTPKHLITATGQRVTLRCSPRSGDLSVYWYQQSLDQGLQFLIQYYNGEERAKGNILERFSAQQFPDLHSELNLSSLELGDSALYFCASSVGAGQVNTEAFFGQGTRLTVV.